This TCR beta chain was identified during a study of siplizumab effects on memory and regulatory T cells. Method: immunoSEQ multiplex PCR; TCRdb's copy keeps in-frame clones and lacks some. This sample has tens of thousands of clones, with roughly 89% found just once. This CDR3 comprises 15 residues. Trimming took off 3 bases at V and 6 bases at J, with 18 bases between the two ends. CDR1 and CDR2 (germline): KGHSH, LQKENI. As regards this clone: No antigen is known for it.

The study, taken as a whole, reports: The authors could not assign a naive or memory phenotype to roughly 80-96% of proliferating CD4+ or CD8+ clones. Alloreactive sequences tracing back to unstimulated CD4+ memory cells were significantly reduced by siplizumab. Poor capture below about 10^-5 frequency left most alloreactive clones unmapped to unstimulated subsets.

Sequenced input: Tregs sorted from blood. This receptor was obtained from a human donor in good health. The chain carries TRBV18 and TRBJ2-7, with D perhaps matching TRBD1 (6 bases). CDR3 protein: CASSPSRQVLFEQYF. CDR3 nucleotides: TGTGCCAGCTCACCCTCCAGACAGGTCTTGTTCGAGCAGTACTTC.